This entry describes one T cell receptor (beta chain). Its specificity is not known. The sample originates from a study of B cell selection in AIRE deficiency. Clones were read by immunoSEQ multiplex PCR, and TCRdb kept only the in-frame ones, dropping some. This table holds about 21,000 clones, about 95% found once. This CDR3 has 14 amino acids. V gave up 4 bases and J gave up 4 bases, with 13 bases separating them. Germline CDR1 reads SEHNR; CDR2 reads FQNEAQ (reference sequence). Regulatory T cells were sorted as CD4+CD25hiCD127low/negative cells. General study findings and limits: Shorter CDR3s marked shared Treg sequences, biased toward few non-templated insertions. Patient Tconv cells held about 30% of Treg sequences shared by healthy donors. Only TCRbeta was sequenced; more than 35% of shared healthy Treg sequences appeared in Tconv. AIRE-deficient Tconv and Treg repertoires matched healthy donors in TCRBV, CDR3 length, diversity.

The rearrangement links TRBV7-9 to TRBJ1-1; D not certain. The source material was Tregs sorted from PBMCs. This clonotype was sampled from a human donor with AIRE deficiency. This CDR3 reads CASSYIMSGTEAFF. The CDR3 nucleotides read TGTGCCAGCAGCTACATCATGAGTGGCACTGAAGCTTTCTTT.